The subject of this entry is one TCR beta chain. The source of the sample is a study of blood T cell repertoires in COVID-19. On the study more broadly: In each case, the material was cDNA or gDNA derived from T cells, B-cell-depleted T cells, or PBMCs.

Sequenced by immunoSEQ multiplex PCR; TCRdb stores in-frame clones only, minus some. The table records around 300,000 clones, 85% to 90% of them present only once. This TCR came from a middle-aged woman with COVID-19, enrolled during active disease. Sequenced input: peripheral blood.

In DNA form, the CDR3 reads TGCGCCAGCAGTCGTTGTCAGCCCCAGCATTTT. Its protein product is CASSRCQPQHF. The rearrangement links TRBV10-1 to TRBJ1-5, with D unclear. Germline V gives CDR1 WNHNN, CDR2 SYGVQD (reference sequence). CDR3 length equals 11 residues. The V gene lost 5 bases and the J gene lost 6 bases, with 5 bases spanning the gap.